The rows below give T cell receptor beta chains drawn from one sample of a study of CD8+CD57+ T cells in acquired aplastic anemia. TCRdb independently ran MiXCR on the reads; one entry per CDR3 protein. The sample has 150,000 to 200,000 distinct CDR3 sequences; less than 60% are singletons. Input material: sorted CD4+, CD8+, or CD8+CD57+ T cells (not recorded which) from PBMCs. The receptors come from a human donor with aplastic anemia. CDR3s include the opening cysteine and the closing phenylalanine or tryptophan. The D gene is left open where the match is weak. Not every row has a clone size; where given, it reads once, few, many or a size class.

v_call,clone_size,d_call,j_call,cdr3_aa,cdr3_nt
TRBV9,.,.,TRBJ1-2,CASSAGHFYGYTF,TGTGCCAGCAGCGCGGGGCACTTCTATGGCTACACCTTC
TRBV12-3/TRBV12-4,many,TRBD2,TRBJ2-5,CASSLGTRGETQYF,TGTGCCAGCAGTTTAGGGACTAGAGGTGAGACCCAGTACTTC
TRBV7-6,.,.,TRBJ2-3,CASSLDAGTDTQYF,TGTGCCAGCAGCTTAGACGCGGGCACAGATACGCAGTATTTT
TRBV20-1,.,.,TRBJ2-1,CSASRLEQQFF,TGCAGTGCTAGTAGGTTAGAACAGCAGTTCTTC
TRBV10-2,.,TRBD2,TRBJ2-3,CASELAGWPSTDTQYF,TGCGCCAGCGAACTAGCGGGCTGGCCTAGCACAGATACGCAGTATTTT
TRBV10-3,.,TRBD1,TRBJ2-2,CAISPGQVTGELFF,TGTGCCATCAGCCCGGGACAGGTCACCGGGGAGCTGTTTTTT
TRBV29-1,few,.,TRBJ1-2,CSVEAGTGYTF,TGCAGCGTTGAGGCAGGGACTGGCTACACCTTC
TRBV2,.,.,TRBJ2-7,CASREYYEQYF,TGTGCCAGCAGAGAGTACTACGAGCAGTACTTC
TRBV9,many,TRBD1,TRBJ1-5,CASSQTGMGNQPQHF,TGTGCCAGCAGCCAGACAGGGATGGGCAATCAGCCCCAGCATTTT
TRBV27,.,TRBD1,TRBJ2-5,CASSPPTGGRETQYF,TGTGCCAGCAGTCCGCCGACAGGGGGTCGGGAGACCCAGTACTTC
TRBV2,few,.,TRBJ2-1,CASSVRGHPNEQLF,TGTGCCAGCAGTGTCAGGGGACACCCCAATGAGCAGCTCTTC
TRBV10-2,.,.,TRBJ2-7,CASSVGPLSHEQYF,TGCGCCAGCAGTGTGGGCCCCCTCAGTCACGAGCAGTACTTC
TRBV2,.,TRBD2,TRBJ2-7,CASHGTSWSYEQYF,TGTGCCAGCCACGGGACTAGCTGGTCCTACGAGCAGTACTTC
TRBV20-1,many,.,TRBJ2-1,CSASLRDLNEQFF,TGCAGTGCTAGTCTGCGGGATTTAAATGAGCAGTTCTTC
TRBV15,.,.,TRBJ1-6,CATSREGSSYNSPLHF,TGTGCCACCAGCAGAGAGGGGAGCTCCTATAATTCACCCCTCCACTTT
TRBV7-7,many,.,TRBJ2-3,CASSLSLSTDTQYF,TGTGCCAGCAGCTTAAGTCTGAGCACAGATACGCAGTATTTT
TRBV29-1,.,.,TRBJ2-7,CSVLVNRDSRTYEQYF,TGCAGCGTTCTCGTTAATCGGGACTCACGCACCTACGAGCAGTACTTC
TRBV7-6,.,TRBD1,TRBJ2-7,CASSLYGTVLNEQYF,TGTGCCAGCAGCTTATACGGGACAGTTCTCAACGAGCAGTACTTC
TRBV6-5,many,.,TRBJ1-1,CAISPGPGTEAFF,TGTGCCATTTCTCCGGGGCCTGGCACTGAAGCTTTCTTT
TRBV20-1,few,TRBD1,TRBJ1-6,CSARPRQGPWNSPLHF,TGCAGTGCTAGACCCCGACAGGGGCCATGGAATTCACCCCTCCACTTT
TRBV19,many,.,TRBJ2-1,CASSPSSAQLSPFF,TGTGCCAGTAGTCCTTCATCGGCTCAGTTATCTCCGTTCTTC
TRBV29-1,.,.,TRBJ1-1,CSVEWDNKNTEAFF,TGCAGCGTTGAGTGGGACAACAAGAACACTGAAGCTTTCTTT
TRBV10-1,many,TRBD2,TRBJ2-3,CASSHRDYTTGDTQYF,TGCGCCAGCAGTCATCGGGACTACACCACGGGGGATACGCAGTATTTT
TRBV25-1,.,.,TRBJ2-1,CASSELDSGLYNEQFF,TGTGCCAGCAGTGAATTAGATAGCGGCCTGTACAATGAGCAGTTCTTC
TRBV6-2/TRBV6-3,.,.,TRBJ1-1,CASSLGRGRAFF,TGTGCCAGCAGCCTTGGCAGGGGTCGGGCTTTCTTT
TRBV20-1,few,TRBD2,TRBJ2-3,CSAIDLAGEVDTQYF,TGCAGTGCTATTGATCTAGCGGGAGAAGTAGATACGCAGTATTTT
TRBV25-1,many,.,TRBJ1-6,CASSAGLHSPLHF,TGTGCCAGCAGTGCAGGGCTCCATTCACCCCTCCACTTT
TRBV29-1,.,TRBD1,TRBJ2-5,CSVDTGGQETQYF,TGCAGCGTAGATACAGGGGGGCAAGAGACCCAGTACTTC
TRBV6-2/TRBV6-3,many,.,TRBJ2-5,CASSYDRGQETQYF,TGTGCCAGCAGTTACGATCGGGGCCAAGAGACCCAGTACTTC
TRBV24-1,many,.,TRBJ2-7,CATSVSGGADEQYF,TGTGCCACCAGTGTATCCGGGGGCGCAGACGAGCAGTACTTC
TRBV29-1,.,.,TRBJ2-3,CSVQVDTDTQYF,TGCAGCGTCCAGGTCGACACAGATACGCAGTATTTT
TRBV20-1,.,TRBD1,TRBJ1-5,CSASSGRPGGIRQPQHF,TGCAGTGCTAGTTCGGGGAGACCAGGGGGCATTCGTCAGCCCCAGCATTTT
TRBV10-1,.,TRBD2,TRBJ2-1,CASSGTSGRPYNEQFF,TGCGCCAGCAGTGGGACTAGCGGAAGACCCTACAATGAGCAGTTCTTC
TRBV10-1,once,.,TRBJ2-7,CATGVWRFSYEQYF,TGCGCCACGGGGGTGTGGAGATTCTCCTACGAGCAGTACTTC
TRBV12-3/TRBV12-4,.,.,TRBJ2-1,CASSPRDEQFF,TGTGCCAGCAGTCCCAGGGATGAGCAGTTCTTC
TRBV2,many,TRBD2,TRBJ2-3,CASSAGTSWLKPDTQYF,TGTGCCAGCAGCGCTGGGACTAGTTGGCTCAAACCAGATACGCAGTATTTT
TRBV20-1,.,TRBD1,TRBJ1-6,CSARSTGDSPLHF,TGCAGTGCTAGATCGACAGGGGATTCACCCCTCCACTTT
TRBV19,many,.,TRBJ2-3,CASSLGASTDTQYF,TGTGCCAGTAGTTTGGGGGCGAGCACAGATACGCAGTATTTT
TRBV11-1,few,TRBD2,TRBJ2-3,CASSSSASGRQDTQYF,TGTGCCAGCAGCTCAAGCGCTAGCGGGAGGCAAGATACGCAGTATTTT
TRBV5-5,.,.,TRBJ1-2,CASSLEDSYYGYTF,TGTGCCAGCAGCTTGGAGGACAGCTACTATGGCTACACCTTC
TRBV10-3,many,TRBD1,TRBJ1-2,CASSERQGSRFGYTF,TGTGCCAGCAGTGAGAGACAGGGCTCCCGTTTCGGCTACACCTTC
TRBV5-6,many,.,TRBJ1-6,CASSTPSGQSNSPLHF,TGTGCCAGCAGCACCCCCTCTGGACAGAGTAATTCACCCCTCCACTTT
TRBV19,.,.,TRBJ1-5,CASRDMLSNQPQHF,TGTGCCAGTCGGGACATGCTTAGCAATCAGCCCCAGCATTTT
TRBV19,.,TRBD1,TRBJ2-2,CARNMDRVNTGELFF,TGTGCCAGAAACATGGACAGGGTAAACACCGGGGAGCTGTTTTTT
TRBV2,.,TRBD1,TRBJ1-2,CASSVNGDRGVGYTF,TGTGCCAGCAGTGTTAATGGGGACAGGGGGGTGGGCTACACCTTC
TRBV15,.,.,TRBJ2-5,CATSRQGQETHYF,TGTGCCACCAGCAGACAGGGACAAGAGACCCATTACTTC
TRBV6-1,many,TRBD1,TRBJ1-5,CASSAKTGPGQPQHF,TGTGCCAGCAGTGCCAAGACAGGGCCGGGTCAGCCCCAGCATTTT
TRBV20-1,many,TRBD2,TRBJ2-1,CSALQLAGERLNEQFF,TGCAGTGCTCTCCAACTAGCGGGAGAACGACTCAATGAGCAGTTCTTC
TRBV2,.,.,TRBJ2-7,CASSSLVEMYEQYF,TGTGCCAGCAGTTCCCTGGTGGAAATGTACGAGCAGTACTTC
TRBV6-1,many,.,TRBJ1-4,CASSQAEPGHEKLFF,TGTGCCAGCAGCCAAGCAGAACCGGGGCATGAAAAACTGTTTTTT
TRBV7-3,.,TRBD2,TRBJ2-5,CASSSFAGGLETQYF,TGTGCCAGCAGCTCGTTCGCGGGGGGTCTGGAGACCCAGTACTTC
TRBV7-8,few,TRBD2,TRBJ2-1,CASSLARGTNTYNEQFF,TGTGCCAGCAGCTTAGCGCGGGGGACGAATACCTACAATGAGCAGTTCTTC
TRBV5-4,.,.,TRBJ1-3,CASSLQGGQRDTIYF,TGTGCCAGCAGCTTACAGGGAGGCCAGAGAGACACCATATATTTT
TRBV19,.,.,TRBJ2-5,CASAPGGRRETQYF,TGTGCCAGTGCCCCTGGGGGGCGCCGAGAGACCCAGTACTTC
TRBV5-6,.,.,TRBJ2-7,CAWNGDGPSYEQYF,TGTGCCTGGAACGGGGACGGCCCCTCCTACGAGCAGTACTTC